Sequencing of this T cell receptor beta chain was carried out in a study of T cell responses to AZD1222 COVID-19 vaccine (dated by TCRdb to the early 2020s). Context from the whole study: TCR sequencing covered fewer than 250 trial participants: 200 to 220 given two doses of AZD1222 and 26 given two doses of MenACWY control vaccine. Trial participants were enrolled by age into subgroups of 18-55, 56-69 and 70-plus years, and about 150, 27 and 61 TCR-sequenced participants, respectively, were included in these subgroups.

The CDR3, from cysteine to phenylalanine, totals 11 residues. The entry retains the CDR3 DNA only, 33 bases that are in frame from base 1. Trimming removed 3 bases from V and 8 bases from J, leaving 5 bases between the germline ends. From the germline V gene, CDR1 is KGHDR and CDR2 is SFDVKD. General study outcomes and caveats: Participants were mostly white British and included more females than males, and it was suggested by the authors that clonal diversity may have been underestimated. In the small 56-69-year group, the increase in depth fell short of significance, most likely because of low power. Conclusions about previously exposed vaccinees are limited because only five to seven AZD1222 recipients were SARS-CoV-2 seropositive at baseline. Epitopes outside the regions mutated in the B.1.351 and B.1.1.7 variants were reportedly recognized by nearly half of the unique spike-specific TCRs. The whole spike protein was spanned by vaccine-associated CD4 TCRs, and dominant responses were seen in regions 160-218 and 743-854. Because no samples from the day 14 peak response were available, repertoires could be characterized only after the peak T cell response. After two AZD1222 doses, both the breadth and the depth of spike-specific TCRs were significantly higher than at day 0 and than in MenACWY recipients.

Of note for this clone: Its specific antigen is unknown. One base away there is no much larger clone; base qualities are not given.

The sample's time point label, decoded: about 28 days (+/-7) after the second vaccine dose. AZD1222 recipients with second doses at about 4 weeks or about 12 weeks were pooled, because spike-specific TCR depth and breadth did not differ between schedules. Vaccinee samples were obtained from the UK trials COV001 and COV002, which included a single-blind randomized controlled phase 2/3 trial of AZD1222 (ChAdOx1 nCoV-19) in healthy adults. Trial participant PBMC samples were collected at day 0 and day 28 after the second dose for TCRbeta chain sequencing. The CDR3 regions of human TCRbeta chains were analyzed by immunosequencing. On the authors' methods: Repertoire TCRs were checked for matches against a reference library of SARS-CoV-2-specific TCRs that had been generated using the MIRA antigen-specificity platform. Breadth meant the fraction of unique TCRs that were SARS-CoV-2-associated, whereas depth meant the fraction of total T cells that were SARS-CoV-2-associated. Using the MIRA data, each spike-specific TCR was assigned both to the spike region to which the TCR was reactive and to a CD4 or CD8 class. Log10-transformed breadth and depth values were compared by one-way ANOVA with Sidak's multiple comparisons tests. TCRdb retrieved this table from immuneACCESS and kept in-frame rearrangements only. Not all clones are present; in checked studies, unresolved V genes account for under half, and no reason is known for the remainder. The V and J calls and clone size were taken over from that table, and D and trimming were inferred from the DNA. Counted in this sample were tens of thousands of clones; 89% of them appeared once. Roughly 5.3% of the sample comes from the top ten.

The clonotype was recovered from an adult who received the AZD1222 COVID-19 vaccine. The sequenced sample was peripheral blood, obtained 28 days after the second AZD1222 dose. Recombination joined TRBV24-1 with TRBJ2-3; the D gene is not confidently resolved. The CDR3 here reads CATSDPITQYF. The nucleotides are TGTGCCACCAGTGATCCGATTACGCAGTATTTT.